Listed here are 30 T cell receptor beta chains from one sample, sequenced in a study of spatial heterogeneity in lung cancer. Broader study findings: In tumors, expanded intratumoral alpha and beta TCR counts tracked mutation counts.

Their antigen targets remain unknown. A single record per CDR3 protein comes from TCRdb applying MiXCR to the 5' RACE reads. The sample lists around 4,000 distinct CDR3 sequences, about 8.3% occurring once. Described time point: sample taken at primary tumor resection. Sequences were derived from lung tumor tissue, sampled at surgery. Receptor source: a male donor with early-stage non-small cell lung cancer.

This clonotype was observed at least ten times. The DNA of the CDR3 is TGTGCCAGCAGCCTAGAGTGGACCGGGACGGGGCCCTACGAGCAGTACTTC. Protein product: CASSLEWTGTGPYEQYF. This chain connects TRBV3-2 to TRBJ2-7; TRBD1 reflects the table's D call only, with no check against the DNA. TRBV3-2 is marked as a pseudogene. The CDR3 totals 17 residues.

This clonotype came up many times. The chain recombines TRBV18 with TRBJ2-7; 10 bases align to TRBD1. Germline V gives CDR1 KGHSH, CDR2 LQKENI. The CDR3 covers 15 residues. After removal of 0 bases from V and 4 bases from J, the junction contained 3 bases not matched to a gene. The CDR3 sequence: CASSPPWTGGYEQYF. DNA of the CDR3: TGTGCCAGCTCACCACCATGGACAGGGGGTTACGAGCAGTACTTC.

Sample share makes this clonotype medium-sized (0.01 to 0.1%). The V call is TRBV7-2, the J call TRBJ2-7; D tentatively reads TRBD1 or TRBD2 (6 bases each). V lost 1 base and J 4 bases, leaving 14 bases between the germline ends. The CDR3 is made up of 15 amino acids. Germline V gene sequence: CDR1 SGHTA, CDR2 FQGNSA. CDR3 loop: CASSLDGGGFYEQYF. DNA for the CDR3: TGTGCCAGCAGCTTAGATGGAGGGGGATTTTACGAGCAGTACTTC.

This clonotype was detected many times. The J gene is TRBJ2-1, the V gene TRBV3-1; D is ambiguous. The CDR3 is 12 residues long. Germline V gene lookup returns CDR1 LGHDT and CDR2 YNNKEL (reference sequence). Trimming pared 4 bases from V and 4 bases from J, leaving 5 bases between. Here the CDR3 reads CASSLHYNEQFF. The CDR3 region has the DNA TGTGCCAGCAGCCTCCATTACAATGAGCAGTTCTTC.

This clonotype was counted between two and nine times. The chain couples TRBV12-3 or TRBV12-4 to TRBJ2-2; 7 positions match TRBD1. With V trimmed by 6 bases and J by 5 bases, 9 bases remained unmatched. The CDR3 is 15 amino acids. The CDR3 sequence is CASRNTRGYTGELFF. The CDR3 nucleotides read TGTGCCAGCAGAAATACCAGGGGGTATACCGGGGAGCTGTTTTTT.

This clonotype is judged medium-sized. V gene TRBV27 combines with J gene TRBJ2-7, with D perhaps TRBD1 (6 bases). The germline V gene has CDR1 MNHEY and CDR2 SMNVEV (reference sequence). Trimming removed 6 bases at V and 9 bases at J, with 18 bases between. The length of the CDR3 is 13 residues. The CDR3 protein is CASSPGHWEGQYF. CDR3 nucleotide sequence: TGTGCCAGCAGCCCGGGACACTGGGAAGGGCAGTACTTC.

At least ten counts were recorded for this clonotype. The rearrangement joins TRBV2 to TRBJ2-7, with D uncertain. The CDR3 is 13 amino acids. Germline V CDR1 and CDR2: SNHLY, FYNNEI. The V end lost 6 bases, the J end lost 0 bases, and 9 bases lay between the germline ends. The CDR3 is CASRHYVSYEQYF. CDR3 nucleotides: TGTGCCAGCAGACATTACGTCTCCTACGAGCAGTACTTC.

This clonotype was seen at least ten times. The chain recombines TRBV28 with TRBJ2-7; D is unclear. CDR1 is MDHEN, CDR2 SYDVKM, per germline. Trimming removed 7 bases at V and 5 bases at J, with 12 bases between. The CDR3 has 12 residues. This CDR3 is CASTGRPDEQYF. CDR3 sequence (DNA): TGTGCCAGCACCGGGCGACCCGACGAGCAGTACTTC.

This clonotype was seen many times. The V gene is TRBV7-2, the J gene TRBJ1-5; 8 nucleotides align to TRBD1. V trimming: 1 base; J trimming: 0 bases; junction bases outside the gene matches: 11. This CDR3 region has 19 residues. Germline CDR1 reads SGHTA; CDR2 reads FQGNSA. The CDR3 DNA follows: TGTGCCAGCAGCTTAGTTCCCGGACAGGGAGCCTATAGCAATCAGCCCCAGCATTTT. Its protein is CASSLVPGQGAYSNQPQHF.

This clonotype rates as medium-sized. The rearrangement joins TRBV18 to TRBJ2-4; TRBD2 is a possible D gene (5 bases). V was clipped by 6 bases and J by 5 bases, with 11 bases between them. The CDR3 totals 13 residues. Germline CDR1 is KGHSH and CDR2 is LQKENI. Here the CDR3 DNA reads TGTGCCAGCTCCCCTGGAGCGGAAAACATTCAGTACTTC. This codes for CASSPGAENIQYF.

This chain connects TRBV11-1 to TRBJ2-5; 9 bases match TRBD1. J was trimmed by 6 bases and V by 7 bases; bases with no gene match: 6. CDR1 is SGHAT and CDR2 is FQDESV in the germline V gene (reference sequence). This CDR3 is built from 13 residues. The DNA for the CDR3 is TGTGCCAGCAAGGTGGACAGGGGAAAGACCCAGTACTTC. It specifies CASKVDRGKTQYF.

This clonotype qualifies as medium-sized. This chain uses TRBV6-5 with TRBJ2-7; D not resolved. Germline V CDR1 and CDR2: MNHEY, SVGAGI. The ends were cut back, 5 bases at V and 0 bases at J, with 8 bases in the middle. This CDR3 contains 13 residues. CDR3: CASSRPSSYEQYF. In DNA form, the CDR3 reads TGTGCCAGCAGTCGTCCGAGCTCCTACGAGCAGTACTTC.

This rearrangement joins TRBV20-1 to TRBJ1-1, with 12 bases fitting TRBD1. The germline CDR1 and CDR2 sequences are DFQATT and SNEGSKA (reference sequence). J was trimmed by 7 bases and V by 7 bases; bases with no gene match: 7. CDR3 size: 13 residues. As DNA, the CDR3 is TGCAGTGTCAGGGGACAGGGGGCGAGTGAAGCTTTCTTT. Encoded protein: CSVRGQGASEAFF.

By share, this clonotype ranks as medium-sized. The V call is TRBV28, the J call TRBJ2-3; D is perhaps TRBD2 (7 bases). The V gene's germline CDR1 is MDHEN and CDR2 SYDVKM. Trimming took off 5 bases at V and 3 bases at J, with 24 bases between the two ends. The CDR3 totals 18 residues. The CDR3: CASSRRGATLGLTDTQYF. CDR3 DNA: TGTGCCAGCAGTCGCCGGGGGGCCACACTAGGGTTGACAGATACGCAGTATTTT.

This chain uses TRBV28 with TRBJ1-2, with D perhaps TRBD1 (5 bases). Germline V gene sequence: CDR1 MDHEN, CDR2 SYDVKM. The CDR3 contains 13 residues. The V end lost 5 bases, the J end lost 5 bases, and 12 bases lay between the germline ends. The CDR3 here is CASSPWAGYGYTF. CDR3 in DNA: TGTGCCAGCAGTCCCTGGGCAGGGTATGGCTACACCTTC.

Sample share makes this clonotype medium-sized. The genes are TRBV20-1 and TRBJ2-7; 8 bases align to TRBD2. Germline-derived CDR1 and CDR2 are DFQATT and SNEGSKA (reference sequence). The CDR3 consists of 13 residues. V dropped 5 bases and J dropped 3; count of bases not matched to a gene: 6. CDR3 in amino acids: CSAYRGGDYEQYF. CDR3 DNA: TGCAGTGCTTACCGGGGGGGAGACTACGAGCAGTACTTC.

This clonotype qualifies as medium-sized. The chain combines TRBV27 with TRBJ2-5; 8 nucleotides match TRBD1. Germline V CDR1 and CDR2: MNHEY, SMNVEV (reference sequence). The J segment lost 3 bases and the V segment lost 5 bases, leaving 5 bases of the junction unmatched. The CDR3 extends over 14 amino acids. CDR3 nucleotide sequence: TGTGCCAGCAGTCCCTGGGACAGGAAAGAGACCCAGTACTTC. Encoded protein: CASSPWDRKETQYF.

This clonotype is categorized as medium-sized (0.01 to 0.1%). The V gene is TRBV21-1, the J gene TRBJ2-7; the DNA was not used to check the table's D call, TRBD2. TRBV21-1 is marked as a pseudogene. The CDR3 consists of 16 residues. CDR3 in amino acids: CASRSPKGTSGYEQYF. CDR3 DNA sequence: TGTGCCAGCAGATCCCCGAAGGGGACTAGCGGCTACGAGCAGTACTTC.

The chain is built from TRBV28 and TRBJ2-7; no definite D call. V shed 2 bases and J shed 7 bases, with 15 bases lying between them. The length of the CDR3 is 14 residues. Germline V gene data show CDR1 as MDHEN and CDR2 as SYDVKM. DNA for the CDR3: TGTGCCAGCAGTTTACCCTCGGGCCCTCGGGAGCAGTACTTC. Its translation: CASSLPSGPREQYF.

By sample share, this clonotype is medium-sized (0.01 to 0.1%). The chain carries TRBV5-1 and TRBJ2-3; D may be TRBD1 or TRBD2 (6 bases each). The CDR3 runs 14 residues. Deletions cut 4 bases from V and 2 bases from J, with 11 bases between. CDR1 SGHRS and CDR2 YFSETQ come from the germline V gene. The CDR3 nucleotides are TGCGCCAGCAGCGAACCGGGGGCCACAGATACGCAGTATTTT. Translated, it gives CASSEPGATDTQYF.

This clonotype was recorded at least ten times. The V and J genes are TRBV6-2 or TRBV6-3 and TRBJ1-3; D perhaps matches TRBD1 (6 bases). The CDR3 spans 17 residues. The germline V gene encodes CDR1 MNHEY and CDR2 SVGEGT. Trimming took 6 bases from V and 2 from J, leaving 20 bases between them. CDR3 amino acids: CASRHRDTPGAGNTIYF. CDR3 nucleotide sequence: TGTGCCAGCAGACATCGGGACACCCCTGGAGCTGGAAACACCATATATTTT.

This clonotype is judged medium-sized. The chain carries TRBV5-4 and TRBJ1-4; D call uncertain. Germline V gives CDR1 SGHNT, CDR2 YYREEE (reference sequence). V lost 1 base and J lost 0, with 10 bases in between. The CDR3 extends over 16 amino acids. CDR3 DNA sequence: TGTGCCAGCAGCTTGAGTCAACCGACAACTAATGAAAAACTGTTTTTT. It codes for CASSLSQPTTNEKLFF. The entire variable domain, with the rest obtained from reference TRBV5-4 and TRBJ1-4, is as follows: ETGVTQSPTHLIKTRGQQVTLRCSSQSGHNTVSWYQQALGQGPQFIFQYYREEENGRGNFPPRFSGLQFPNYSSELNVNALELDDSALYLCASSLSQPTTNEKLFFGSGTQLSVL.

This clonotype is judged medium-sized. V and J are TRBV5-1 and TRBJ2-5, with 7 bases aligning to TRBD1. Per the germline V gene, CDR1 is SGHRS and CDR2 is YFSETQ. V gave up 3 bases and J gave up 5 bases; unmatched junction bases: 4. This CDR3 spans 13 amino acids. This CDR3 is CASSSTGMETQYF. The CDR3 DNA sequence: TGCGCCAGCAGCTCGACAGGGATGGAGACCCAGTACTTC.

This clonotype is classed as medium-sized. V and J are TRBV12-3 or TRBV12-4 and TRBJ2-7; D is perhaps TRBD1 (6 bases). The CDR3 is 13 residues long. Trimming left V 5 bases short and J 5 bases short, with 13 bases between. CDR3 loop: CASSLQGTHEQYF. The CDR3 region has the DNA TGTGCCAGCAGTCTCCAGGGGACCCACGAGCAGTACTTC.

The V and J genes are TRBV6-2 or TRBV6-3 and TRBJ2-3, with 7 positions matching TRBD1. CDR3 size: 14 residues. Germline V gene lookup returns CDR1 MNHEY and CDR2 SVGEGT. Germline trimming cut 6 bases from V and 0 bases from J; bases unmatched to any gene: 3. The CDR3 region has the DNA TGTGCCAGCAGATTACAGGGGAGCACAGATACGCAGTATTTT. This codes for CASRLQGSTDTQYF.

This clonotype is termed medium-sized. CDR3 region: CASSYRDRLNQPQHF. The DNA for the CDR3 is TGTGCCAGCAGTTACCGGGACAGACTGAATCAGCCCCAGCATTTT. This rearrangement joins TRBV28 to TRBJ1-5; TRBD1 aligns across 7 bases. CDR1 and CDR2 from the germline V gene are MDHEN and SYDVKM. CDR3 length: 15 amino acids. The V gene end was trimmed by 4 bases and the J gene end by 4 bases; junction bases not matched to a gene: 7.

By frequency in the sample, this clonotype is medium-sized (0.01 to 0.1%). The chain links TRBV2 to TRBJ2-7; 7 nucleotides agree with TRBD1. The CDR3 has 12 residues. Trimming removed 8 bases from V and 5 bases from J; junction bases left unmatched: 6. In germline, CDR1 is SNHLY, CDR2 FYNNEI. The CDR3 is CASEDRLNEQYF. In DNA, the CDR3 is TGTGCCAGCGAGGACAGGTTGAACGAGCAGTACTTC.

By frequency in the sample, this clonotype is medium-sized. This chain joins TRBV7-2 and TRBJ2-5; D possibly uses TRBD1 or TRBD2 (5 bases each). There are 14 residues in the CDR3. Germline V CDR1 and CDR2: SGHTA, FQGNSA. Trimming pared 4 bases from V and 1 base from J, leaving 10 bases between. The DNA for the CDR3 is TGTGCCAGCAGCTGGGACGCCCTCCAAGAGACCCAGTACTTC. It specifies CASSWDALQETQYF. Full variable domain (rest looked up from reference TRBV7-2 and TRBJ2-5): GAGVSQSPSNKVTEKGKDVELRCDPISGHTALYWYRQSLGQGLEFLIYFQGNSAPDKSGLPSDRFSAERTGGSVSTLTIQRTQQEDSAVYLCASSWDALQETQYFGPGTRLLVL.

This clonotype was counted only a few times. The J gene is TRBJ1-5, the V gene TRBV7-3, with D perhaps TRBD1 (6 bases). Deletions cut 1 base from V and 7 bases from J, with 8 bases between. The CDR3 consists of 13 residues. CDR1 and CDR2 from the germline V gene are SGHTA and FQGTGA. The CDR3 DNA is TGTGCCAGCAGCTTAAACAGGGACCAGCCCCAGCATTTT. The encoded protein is CASSLNRDQPQHF.

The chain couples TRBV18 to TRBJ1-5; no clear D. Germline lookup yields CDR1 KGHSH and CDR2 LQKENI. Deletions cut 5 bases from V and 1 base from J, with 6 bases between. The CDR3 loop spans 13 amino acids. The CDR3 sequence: CASSLDSNQPQHF. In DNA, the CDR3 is TGTGCCAGCTCATTGGACAGCAATCAGCCCCAGCATTTT.